The source of this T cell receptor (beta chain) is a study of PD-1 blockade in classical Hodgkin lymphoma. Study results and limitations: At C4D1, TCR diversity had climbed significantly for CD4+ cells, though not for CD8+ cells. Newly diagnosed patients had diversity similar to the baseline diversity of complete responders. Prior therapy or disease activity may underlie the repertoire differences, whose causes remain undefined.

Worth noting for this clone: The antigen remains unidentified.

V was clipped by 9 bases and J by 6 bases, with 14 bases between them. The CDR3 totals 13 residues. Germline V lookup: CDR1 MNHNY, CDR2 SVGAGI (reference sequence). The assay was immunoSEQ multiplex PCR, and TCRdb's table has in-frame clones only and misses some. The sample carries under 70,000 clones, 71% recorded once. Exposure to brentuximab vedotin varied, and each patient had relapsed following autologous stem cell transplantation. Complete response, partial response or progressive disease was recorded as best response. The receptor was isolated from a human donor with classical Hodgkin lymphoma. The chain couples TRBV6-6 to TRBJ2-2, with D unresolved. The source material was peripheral blood mononuclear cells (PBMCs), sampled before the second cycle of nivolumab. The CDR3 protein is CASGQHHPGELFF. The CDR3 DNA reads TGTGCCAGTGGGCAGCACCACCCCGGGGAGCTGTTTTTT.